The next 13 T cell receptor beta chains were all read from a single sample in a study of cytomegalovirus exposure and HLA in healthy donors. The PCR had 60 Vbeta and 13 Jbeta primers. The data were produced by immunoSEQ multiplex PCR, yet TCRdb's version contains in-frame clones alone and is incomplete. The sample contains roughly 120,000 clones, roughly 69% of which appear only once. Sequenced: PBMCs. The receptors were sampled from a woman aged 40 to 50 in good health and CMV-seropositive.

The chain has TRBV7-2 and TRBJ1-4; 9 bases map to TRBD1. The germline V gene has CDR1 SGHTA and CDR2 FQGNSA. This CDR3 comprises 14 residues. V trimming: 5 bases; J trimming: 7 bases; junction bases outside the gene matches: 5. DNA of the CDR3: TGTGCCAGCAGCCAAGGGACAGGGAGTGAAAAACTGTTTTTT. Translating gives CASSQGTGSEKLFF.

A note on this clone: Germline and junction disagree at one end, which may indicate a read error. V usage is TRBV7-9 and J usage is TRBJ1-1; no clear D. The CDR3 consists of 11 residues. From germline, CDR1 is SEHNR and CDR2 FQNEAQ (reference sequence). CDR3: CSSSLSAEAFF. DNA for the CDR3: TGTTCCAGCAGCTTATCGGCTGAAGCTTTCTTT.

In the case of this clone: One end of the junction fails to match germline, which may point to a read error. This chain connects TRBV7-3 to TRBJ2-2; D remains ambiguous. Germline values: CDR1 SGHTA, CDR2 FQGTGA. CDR3 size: 14 residues. CDR3 DNA sequence: TGTGCCAGCAGCCTAACAGTCAGCACCGGGGAGCTGTTTTTT. Amino acids: CASSLTVSTGELFF. The whole variable domain, remainder taken from reference TRBV7-3 and TRBJ2-2, is GAGVSQTPSNKVTEKGKYVELRCDPISGHTALYWYRQSLGQGPEFLIYFQGTGAADDSGLPNDRFFAVRPEGSVSTLKIQRTERGDSAVYLCASSLTVSTGELFFGEGSRLTVL.

V and J are TRBV9 and TRBJ2-3, with D perhaps TRBD1 (6 bases). This CDR3 spans 14 amino acids. V lost 4 bases and J 4 bases, leaving 13 bases between the germline ends. The germline V gene encodes CDR1 SGDLS and CDR2 YYNGEE. This chain's CDR3 is CASSLLQGADTQYF. In nucleotides, the CDR3 is TGTGCCAGCAGCCTTCTACAGGGCGCAGATACGCAGTATTTT.

This chain uses TRBV7-3 with TRBJ2-1; no clear D. The CDR3 runs to 13 residues. The V end lost 4 bases, the J end lost 8 bases, and 12 bases lay between the germline ends. Germline V gene lookup returns CDR1 SGHTA and CDR2 FQGTGA. The CDR3 DNA reads as TGTGCCAGCAGCTCTGGCGGCGGCGATGAGCAGTTCTTC. Its protein is CASSSGGGDEQFF.

The CDR3 here is CASSGLASYGRHEQYF. The CDR3 DNA reads as TGTGCCAGCAGTGGACTAGCGTCCTATGGGAGACACGAGCAGTACTTC. The chain combines TRBV6-1 with TRBJ2-7, with 8 bases lining up with TRBD2. This CDR3 has 16 amino acids. Unmatched junction bases numbered 13, after V lost 4 bases and J lost 5 bases. Germline lookup yields CDR1 MNHNS and CDR2 SASEGT.

This rearrangement joins TRBV10-3 to TRBJ2-7; perhaps TRBD2 as D (6 bases). This CDR3 contains 11 residues. Germline CDR1 and CDR2: ENHRY and SYGVKD. The ends were cut back, 10 bases at V and 4 bases at J, with 11 bases in the middle. The CDR3 sequence: CATSGSYEQYF. The CDR3 nucleotides read TGTGCCACGAGCGGGTCATACGAGCAGTACTTC.

The chain recombines TRBV5-6 with TRBJ2-3, with 8 bases that match TRBD2. Per the germline V gene, CDR1 is SGHDT and CDR2 is YYEEEE. The CDR3 extends over 15 amino acids. The ends lost 1 base at V and 0 bases at J; junction bases unmatched: 1. CDR3: CASSLTSGSTDTQYF. The CDR3 bases are TGTGCCAGCAGCTTGACTAGCGGTAGCACAGATACGCAGTATTTT.

This clone was observed at least ten times. V usage is TRBV2 and J usage is TRBJ1-3, with TRBD1 identical over 7 bases. The germline CDR1 and CDR2 sequences are SNHLY and FYNNEI. The CDR3 loop spans 15 amino acids. The V segment lost 4 bases and the J segment 2 bases; nucleotides outside the gene matches: 5. In nucleotides, the CDR3 is TGTGCCAGCAGTGCCAGACAGGGCGCTGGAAACACCATATATTTT. Residues: CASSARQGAGNTIYF.

The CDR3: CASSRQGVDRGYTGELFF. The CDR3 DNA follows: TGTGCCAGCAGCCGCCAAGGGGTGGACAGGGGATACACCGGGGAGCTGTTTTTT. The genes are TRBV5-4 and TRBJ2-2; TRBD1 matches at 9 bases. The CDR3 sequence is 18 residues long. The V and J ends lost 4 bases and 3 bases, in that order; junction bases with no gene match: 13. Germline V gives CDR1 SGHNT, CDR2 YYREEE (reference sequence).

The chain has TRBV7-2 and TRBJ2-1, with TRBD1 matching over 7 bases. Germline trimming cut 7 bases from V and 5 bases from J; bases unmatched to any gene: 8. Germline values: CDR1 SGHTA, CDR2 FQGNSA. The CDR3 has 14 residues. The CDR3 region is CASTKDRVHNEQFF. CDR3 coding DNA: TGTGCCAGCACTAAAGACAGGGTTCACAATGAGCAGTTCTTC. The whole variable domain, filled in from reference TRBV7-2 and TRBJ2-1, reads GAGVSQSPSNKVTEKGKDVELRCDPISGHTALYWYRQSLGQGLEFLIYFQGNSAPDKSGLPSDRFSAERTGGSVSTLTIQRTQQEDSAVYLCASTKDRVHNEQFFGPGTRLTVL.

This clone was found a few times. The chain joins TRBV18 to TRBJ2-1; TRBD1 aligns across 9 bases. The CDR3 is 16 amino acids. With V trimmed by 6 bases and J by 8 bases, 14 bases remained unmatched. The V gene's germline CDR1 is KGHSH and CDR2 LQKENI. CDR3 nucleotides: TGTGCCAGCTCCCCCACGAGGACAGGGGCGGACGATGAGCAGTTCTTC. This translates into CASSPTRTGADDEQFF.

The chain joins TRBV19 to TRBJ1-5; TRBD1 is a possible D gene (5 bases). The CDR3 contains 16 residues. From germline, CDR1 is LNHDA and CDR2 SQIVND (reference sequence). Trimming left V 5 bases short and J 5 bases short, with 19 bases between. CDR3 loop: CASSLTFQGVHQPQHF. The CDR3 nucleotides are TGTGCCAGTAGTTTAACCTTTCAGGGCGTCCATCAGCCCCAGCATTTT. Combining the CDR3 with reference TRBV19 and TRBJ1-5 gives the whole variable domain DGGITQSPKYLFRKEGQNVTLSCEQNLNHDAMYWYRQDPGQGLRLIYYSQIVNDFQKGDIAEGYSVSREKKESFPLTVTSAQKNPTAFYLCASSLTFQGVHQPQHFGDGTRLSIL.